This T cell receptor beta chain was retrieved from a study of CD8 T cells in Susac syndrome. Sequencing targeted TCR beta in T cells from blood (CD8+ and CD4+). Negative magnetic isolation gave CD8+ and CD4+ cells; FACS enriched CD8+ TEMRA. As to this clonotype: What it binds is not known.

Looked up from germline, CDR1 is SGHRS and CDR2 is YFSETQ. V gave up 5 bases and J gave up 4 bases, with 17 bases separating them. This CDR3 has 15 residues. Roughly 0.45 to 1 ug RNA was reverse transcribed with random hexamers. Amplification of the TCR beta CDR3 was carried out by immunoSEQ multiplex PCR, which spanned a total of 54 Vbeta and 13 Jbeta segments. Via MiXCR, TCRdb re-called the immunoSEQ multiplex PCR reads, giving one row per CDR3 protein. Here the sample spans over 100,000 distinct CDR3 sequences, about 96% being singletons. Study-wide points: TCR sequencing and HLA analysis covered a relatively small number of individuals.

This TCR was recovered from a human donor in good health. The sample consisted of CD4+ T cells from PBMCs. V usage is TRBV5-1 and J usage is TRBJ2-3, with a possible D match to TRBD2 (6 bases). The CDR3 sequence is CASRVVGGGADTQYF. The CDR3 DNA reads TGCGCCAGCAGGGTAGTAGGTGGCGGGGCAGATACGCAGTATTTT.